These T cell receptor beta chains were read from a single sample in a study of shared clonotypes between healthy human individuals. TCRdb's copy holds only in-frame clones and misses some; the assay was immunoSEQ multiplex PCR. The sample consists of 700,000 or so clones, 72% of them appearing once. Sequencing was done on a sample of memory CD4+ T cells sorted from blood. These receptors came from a woman aged 25-40 years in good health. The CDR3 runs from the conserved cysteine through the conserved F or W. The order of the fields is V gene, J gene, clone size, D gene, CDR3 protein, CDR3 DNA. The D gene is left open where the match is weak. Only part of the rows carry a size: once, few, many, or a class if the clone is expanded.

V: TRBV28; J: TRBJ1-2; size: -; D: -; CDR3: CASSYMARGYGYTF; DNA: TGTGCCAGCAGTTATATGGCGCGAGGCTATGGCTACACCTTC
V: TRBV19; J: TRBJ1-4; size: -; D: TRBD1; CDR3: CASSTHATGSGEKLFF; DNA: TGTGCCAGTAGTACGCACGCGACAGGGTCTGGTGAAAAACTGTTTTTT
V: TRBV11-2; J: TRBJ2-6; size: -; D: -; CDR3: CASSRTEKSGANVLTF; DNA: TGTGCCTCGAGCCGGACAGAAAAATCTGGGGCCAACGTCCTGACTTTC
V: TRBV6-6; J: TRBJ2-1; size: -; D: TRBD2; CDR3: CASGTSGNYNEQFF; DNA: TGTGCCAGCGGGACTAGCGGAAACTACAATGAGCAGTTCTTC
V: TRBV10-1; J: TRBJ2-7; size: -; D: TRBD2; CDR3: CASSEGLAGANEQYF; DNA: TGCGCCAGCAGTGAGGGTCTAGCGGGAGCAAACGAGCAGTACTTC
V: TRBV19; J: TRBJ1-1; size: many; D: -; CDR3: CATLRNKNTEAFF; DNA: TGTGCCACTTTACGAAACAAGAACACTGAAGCTTTCTTT
V: TRBV7-9; J: TRBJ2-1; size: once; D: TRBD2; CDR3: CTSSLSASGSSDEQFF; DNA: TGTACCAGCAGCTTGTCCGCTAGCGGGAGCTCGGATGAGCAGTTCTTC
V: TRBV19; J: TRBJ1-5; size: once; D: TRBD1; CDR3: CASSITGARNQPQHF; DNA: TGTGCCAGTAGTATCACAGGGGCGAGAAATCAGCCCCAGCATTTT
V: TRBV28; J: TRBJ1-2; size: -; D: -; CDR3: CASSLTNYGYTF; DNA: TGTGCCAGCAGTCTTACTAACTATGGCTACACCTTC
V: TRBV18; J: TRBJ2-1; size: -; D: TRBD1; CDR3: CASSTGTGVYNEQFF; DNA: TGTGCCAGCTCAACCGGGACAGGGGTCTACAATGAGCAGTTCTTC
V: TRBV10-1; J: TRBJ2-7; size: -; D: TRBD1; CDR3: CAKRLSIPRDRDYEQYF; DNA: TGCGCCAAACGTCTTTCGATACCCCGGGACAGGGACTACGAGCAGTACTTC
V: TRBV6-6; J: TRBJ2-7; size: -; D: -; CDR3: CASSKGLIYEQYF; DNA: TGTGCCAGCAGCAAGGGGCTGATCTACGAGCAGTACTTC
V: TRBV28; J: TRBJ2-5; size: -; D: TRBD1; CDR3: CASSPRTGRQETQYF; DNA: TGTGCCAGCAGCCCCCGGACAGGGAGACAAGAGACCCAGTACTTC
V: TRBV2; J: TRBJ2-3; size: -; D: TRBD2; CDR3: CASSEASSGSTDTQYF; DNA: TGTGCCAGCAGTGAAGCCTCTAGCGGGAGCACAGATACGCAGTATTTT
V: TRBV19; J: TRBJ1-5; size: once; D: TRBD1; CDR3: CASTDRVGQPQHF; DNA: TGTGCCAGTACTGACAGGGTGGGACAGCCCCAGCATTTT
V: TRBV4-1; J: TRBJ2-7; size: -; D: TRBD1; CDR3: CASSQGPGQDSYEQYF; DNA: TGCGCCAGCAGCCAAGGTCCGGGACAGGACTCCTACGAGCAGTACTTC
V: TRBV6-6; J: TRBJ1-2; size: -; D: -; CDR3: CASKANRAYGYTF; DNA: TGTGCCAGCAAAGCAAACAGGGCCTATGGCTACACCTTC
V: TRBV4-2; J: TRBJ2-5; size: -; D: -; CDR3: CASSQDWSVAEETQYF; DNA: TGTGCCAGCAGCCAAGATTGGTCAGTAGCGGAAGAGACCCAGTACTTC